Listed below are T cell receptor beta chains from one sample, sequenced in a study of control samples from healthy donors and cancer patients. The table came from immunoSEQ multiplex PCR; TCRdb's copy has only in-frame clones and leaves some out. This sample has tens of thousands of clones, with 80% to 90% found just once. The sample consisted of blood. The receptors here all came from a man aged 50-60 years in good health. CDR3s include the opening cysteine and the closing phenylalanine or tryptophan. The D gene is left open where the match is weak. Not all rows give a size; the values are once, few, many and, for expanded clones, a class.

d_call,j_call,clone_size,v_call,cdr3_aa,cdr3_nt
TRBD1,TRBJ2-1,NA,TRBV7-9,CASSLVGGQELNEQFF,TGTGCCAGCAGCTTAGTGGGGGGACAGGAACTGAATGAGCAGTTCTTC
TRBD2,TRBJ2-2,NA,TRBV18,CASSRRTSDTGELFF,TGTGCCAGCTCTCGCCGCACTAGCGACACCGGGGAGCTGTTTTTT
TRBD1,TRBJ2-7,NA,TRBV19,CAKNRGQWDEQYF,TGTGCCAAAAACAGGGGGCAATGGGACGAGCAGTACTTC
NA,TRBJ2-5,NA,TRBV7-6,CASSPGETQYF,TGTGCCAGCAGCCCAGGGGAGACCCAGTACTTC
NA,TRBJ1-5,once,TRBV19,CASSNWAGQPQHF,TGTGCCAGTAGCAACTGGGCGGGTCAGCCCCAGCATTTT
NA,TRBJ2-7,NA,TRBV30,CAWSVSSGSSYEQYF,TGTGCCTGGAGTGTAAGTAGCGGTTCGTCGTACGAGCAGTACTTC
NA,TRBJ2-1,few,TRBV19,CASSIDAAATYNEQFF,TGTGCCAGTAGTATAGATGCAGCTGCGACATACAATGAGCAGTTCTTC
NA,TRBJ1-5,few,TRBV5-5,CASSLGPSSNQPQHF,TGTGCCAGCAGCTTGGGGCCGTCTAGCAATCAGCCCCAGCATTTT
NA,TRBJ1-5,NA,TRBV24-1,CATSSGTTSTAQHF,TGTGCCACCAGTTCCGGGACGACCTCGACGGCCCAGCATTTT
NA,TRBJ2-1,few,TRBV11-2,CASSLVGGLYNEQFF,TGTGCCAGCAGCTTAGTTGGGGGCTTGTACAATGAGCAGTTCTTC